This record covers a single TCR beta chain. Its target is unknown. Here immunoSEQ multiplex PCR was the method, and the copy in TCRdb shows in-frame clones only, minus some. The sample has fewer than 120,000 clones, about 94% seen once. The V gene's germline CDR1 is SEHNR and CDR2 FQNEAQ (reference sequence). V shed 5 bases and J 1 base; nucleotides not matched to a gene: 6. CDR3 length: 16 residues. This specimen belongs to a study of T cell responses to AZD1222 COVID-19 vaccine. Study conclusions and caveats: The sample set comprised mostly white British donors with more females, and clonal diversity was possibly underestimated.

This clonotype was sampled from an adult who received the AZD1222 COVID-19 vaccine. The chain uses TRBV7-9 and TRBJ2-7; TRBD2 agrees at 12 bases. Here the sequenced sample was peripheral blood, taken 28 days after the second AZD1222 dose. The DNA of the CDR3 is TGTGCCAGCAGCCAATGGACTAGCGGGGCTTCCTACGAGCAGTACTTC. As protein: CASSQWTSGASYEQYF.